The clone carrying this T cell receptor beta chain appeared many times. This sample was included in a study of tumor and adjacent non-tumor tissue in lung cancer. Study at large: There were about twelve adenocarcinoma, 2 squamous cell carcinoma and 1 small cell lung cancer cases.

No cell sorting was done before RNA was extracted from the tissue. The normal lung tissue was taken more than 3 cm from the tumor edge. The CDR3 has 15 amino acids. V dropped 1 base and J dropped 3 bases, with 16 bases sitting between them. Germline loops: CDR1 DFQATT, CDR2 SNEGSKA (reference sequence). The library came from three nested PCR rounds adapted from ARM-PCR protocols. Via MiXCR, TCRdb re-called the multiplex PCR reads, giving one row per CDR3 protein. The table records roughly 70,000 distinct CDR3 sequences, less than 75% of them present only once. The rearrangement uses TRBV20-1 and TRBJ2-7; TRBD2 might be the D (6 bases). Sequencing was performed on distant non-tumor lung tissue. The TCR comes from a woman in her forties or fifties with non-small cell lung cancer. CDR3 DNA sequence: TGCAGTGCTAGAGCCCTGGAGGGGACGAACTACGAGCAGTACTTC. This sequence encodes CSARALEGTNYEQYF.